This TCR beta chain was identified during a study of human T cells and chemical hapten exposure. The wider study: Small differences in pooled library volume mainly drove the variation in TCR yields per sample.

In this sample, this clonotype turned up a few times. Its antigen is unknown. Time point reported: healthy volunteer bleed at 6 weeks. Unfractionated whole blood yielded total RNA. There are 15 residues in the CDR3. From germline, CDR1 is MDHEN and CDR2 SYDVKM. V was trimmed by 6 bases and J by 6 bases, leaving 15 bases between them. Study results and caveats: Following DPC sensitization, TCRs present above 1 in 1000 frequency showed no change.

The library attached unique molecular identifiers to individual cDNA molecules. Under the authors' procedure: A per-sample median of around 100,000 TCRs was observed, with a range of roughly 23,224 to 700,000. MiXCR was run by TCRdb on the RACE reads, yielding one entry per CDR3 protein. The V and J calls and clone size come from TCRdb's table, not from the authors' own analysis. The sample lists 44,000 or so distinct CDR3 sequences; 3.7% were seen once. The sequenced sample consisted of whole blood. This rearrangement joins TRBV28 to TRBJ1-6; weak D call: TRBD1 (5 bases). The receptor comes from a human donor in good health. Some clones in this sample may be carry-over from other donors' samples. The CDR3 nucleotides are TGTGCCAGCAGCGCTTCTCAGGGTTCTAATTCACCCCTCCACTTT. It codes for CASSASQGSNSPLHF. Full variable domain (missing parts from reference TRBV28 and TRBJ1-6): DVKVTQSSRYLVKRTGEKVFLECVQDMDHENMFWYRQDPGLGLRLIYFSYDVKMKEKGDIPEGYSVSREKKERFSLILESASTNQTSMYLCASSASQGSNSPLHFGNGTRLTVT.